Following are 30 T cell receptor beta chains from one sample sequenced in a study of blood T cells in healthy people across ages. The authors ran a second PCR of about 6 to 11 cycles using a sample-barcoded 5' primer and a J-beta primer mix. TCRdb passed the 5' RACE reads through MiXCR, listing each CDR3 protein once. The sample has more than 550,000 distinct CDR3 sequences, about 20% seen once. Sequenced sample: blood. The receptors derive from a man between 65 and 80 years old in good health.

This sequence joins TRBV10-2 and TRBJ2-1; 9 bases map to TRBD2. This CDR3 has 17 amino acids. Germline trimming cut 0 bases from V and 2 bases from J; bases unmatched to any gene: 5. Germline V gene lookup returns CDR1 WSHSY and CDR2 SAAADI. CDR3 region: CASSESSLAGTYNEQFF. CDR3 nucleotides: TGCGCCAGCAGTGAGTCGTCTCTAGCGGGAACCTACAATGAGCAGTTCTTC.

At least ten counts were recorded for this clonotype. The chain combines TRBV4-3 with TRBJ2-1; TRBD2 matches 10 bases. This CDR3 has 18 residues. J gave up 4 bases and V 4 bases, and 13 bases lay outside the gene matches. Germline V lookup: CDR1 LGHNA, CDR2 YSLEER. CDR3 protein: CASSRASGRNLRYNEQFF. DNA of the CDR3: TGCGCCAGCAGCCGAGCTAGCGGGAGAAACCTACGATACAATGAGCAGTTCTTC.

The V gene is TRBV20-1, the J gene TRBJ2-5; D is unresolved. V shed 6 bases and J shed 0 bases, with 5 bases lying between them. The CDR3 runs 11 residues. CDR1 is DFQATT and CDR2 is SNEGSKA in the germline V gene (reference sequence). CDR3 protein: CSAQYQETQYF. In nucleotides, the CDR3 is TGCAGTGCCCAGTACCAAGAGACCCAGTACTTC.

There are a few counts of this clonotype. The chain uses TRBV18 and TRBJ2-5; D possibly uses TRBD1 or TRBD2 (5 bases each). Near its end, the DNA agrees better with TRBJ2-7, so the J call may be wrong. CDR3 length: 14 amino acids. Germline CDR1 KGHSH, CDR2 LQKENI. The CDR3 nucleotides are TGTGCCAGCTCACCAGGGTGGGACCCCTACGAGCAGTACTTC. It is translated as CASSPGWDPYEQYF.

This chain links TRBV12-3 or TRBV12-4 with TRBJ2-3, with TRBD2 matching over 8 bases. This CDR3 is 14 amino acids long. V shed 5 bases and J 2 bases; nucleotides not matched to a gene: 3. Here the CDR3 reads CASSHSGVTDTQYF. DNA for the CDR3: TGTGCCAGCAGTCATAGCGGGGTCACAGATACGCAGTATTTT.

This clonotype was observed a handful of times. CDR3 sequence: CASSYRDRGTEAFF. CDR3 nucleotide sequence: TGCGCCAGCAGCTACCGGGACAGGGGCACTGAAGCTTTCTTT. The genes are TRBV5-1 and TRBJ1-1; 10 bases are shared with TRBD1. This CDR3 is built from 14 residues. Unmatched junction bases numbered 3, after V lost 3 bases and J lost 4 bases. Germline CDR1 is SGHRS and CDR2 is YFSETQ.

This sequence joins TRBV6-5 and TRBJ2-5, with 11 bases aligning to TRBD2. The last part of the DNA fits TRBJ2-1 better; the J call may be wrong. The CDR3 loop spans 15 amino acids. In germline, CDR1 is MNHEY, CDR2 SVGAGI. CDR3 in DNA: TGTGCCAGCAGTTACACTAGCGGGGGCGACGATGAGCAGTTCTTC. It codes for CASSYTSGGDDEQFF.

This chain uses TRBV6-2 or TRBV6-3 with TRBJ2-7; the match to TRBD2 covers 13 bases. The germline V gene has CDR1 MNHEY and CDR2 SVGEGT. The CDR3 contains 16 residues. J was trimmed by 7 bases and V by 6 bases; bases with no gene match: 12. CDR3 protein: CASRDTSGGAYNEQYF. CDR3 coding DNA: TGTGCCAGCAGGGATACTAGCGGGGGGGCCTACAATGAGCAGTACTTC.

The table lists this clonotype with many counts. The chain is built from TRBV20-1 and TRBJ1-2; D not certain. Trimming stripped 3 bases from V and 4 bases from J, with 18 bases between. Germline V lookup: CDR1 DFQATT, CDR2 SNEGSKA (reference sequence). The CDR3 contains 15 residues. The CDR3 loop reads CSARKDGGSSYGYTF. In DNA form, the CDR3 reads TGCAGTGCTAGGAAGGACGGAGGCTCTAGCTATGGCTACACCTTC.

This clonotype showed up many times. The V and J genes are TRBV12-3 or TRBV12-4 and TRBJ1-4; tentative D call: TRBD1 (5 bases). Trimming removed 6 bases at V and 8 bases at J, with 13 bases between. The CDR3 consists of 13 residues. The CDR3 spells CASSRQRVEKLFF. The CDR3 bases are TGTGCCAGCAGCAGACAGCGAGTCGAAAAACTGTTTTTT.

This clonotype appeared a few times. This chain uses TRBV7-9 with TRBJ1-2; a weak D match, TRBD1 (5 bases). V was trimmed by 7 bases and J by 5 bases, leaving 20 bases between them. CDR3 length: 15 residues. CDR1 and CDR2 (germline): SEHNR, FQNEAQ (reference sequence). The CDR3 DNA sequence: TGTGCCAGCAACTCCCCCGGGACTCCTTCGTATGGCTACACCTTC. Amino acids: CASNSPGTPSYGYTF.

This clonotype was recorded many times. The chain uses TRBV12-3 or TRBV12-4 and TRBJ2-5; D not certain. Trimming stripped 5 bases from V and 5 bases from J, with 15 bases between. This CDR3 is 14 amino acids long. CDR3 DNA: TGTGCCAGCAGTCCCCGTGGTGCGAAGGAGACCCAGTACTTC. It encodes CASSPRGAKETQYF.

The chain carries TRBV20-1 and TRBJ1-5; 8 bases match TRBD1. The CDR3 loop spans 14 amino acids. V gave up 6 bases and J gave up 1 base; unmatched junction bases: 5. The germline CDR1 and CDR2 sequences are DFQATT and SNEGSKA (reference sequence). Here the CDR3 reads CSAIYRGSNQPQHF. The CDR3 bases are TGCAGTGCGATTTACAGGGGGAGCAATCAGCCCCAGCATTTT.

This clonotype was seen a handful of times. The V and J genes are TRBV7-2 and TRBJ2-3; D is undetermined. The CDR3 has 11 residues. Trimming removed 5 bases from V and 8 bases from J, with 8 bases in between. The germline V gene encodes CDR1 SGHTA and CDR2 FQGNSA. Here the CDR3 DNA reads TGTGCCAGCAGCCCCGCTGGTACGCAGTATTTT. This sequence encodes CASSPAGTQYF.

This clonotype was seen many times. The chain couples TRBV28 to TRBJ2-7, with 7 bases lining up with TRBD1. Losses at the gene ends were 2 bases for V and 0 bases for J; bases not matched to a gene: 4. Germline loops: CDR1 MDHEN, CDR2 SYDVKM. The length of the CDR3 is 15 residues. In nucleotides, the CDR3 is TGTGCCAGCAGTTTAGTTGGGACAGCCTCCTACGAGCAGTACTTC. Translation: CASSLVGTASYEQYF.

The V call is TRBV20-1, the J call TRBJ2-2, with TRBD2 as a possible D gene (5 bases). CDR1 is DFQATT, CDR2 SNEGSKA, per germline (reference sequence). The CDR3 totals 15 residues. The V end lost 0 bases, the J end lost 5 bases, and 13 bases lay between the germline ends. CDR3 bases: TGCAGTGCTAGAGATCTAACGGGAAGGACCGGGGAGCTGTTTTTT. Its translation: CSARDLTGRTGELFF.

This clonotype has a handful of counts. V and J are TRBV18 and TRBJ2-5, with a possible D match to TRBD1 (5 bases). The CDR3 spans 13 residues. Trimming took off 6 bases at V and 5 bases at J, with 13 bases between the two ends. Germline loops: CDR1 KGHSH, CDR2 LQKENI. The chain's CDR3 is CASSKGVGETQYF. The CDR3, as DNA: TGTGCCAGCTCCAAAGGGGTCGGGGAGACCCAGTACTTC.

This clonotype was counted a few times. This chain uses TRBV5-1 with TRBJ2-7; TRBD1 might be the D (6 bases). Trimming stripped 3 bases from V and 6 bases from J, with 19 bases between. The CDR3 is 15 residues long. CDR1 SGHRS and CDR2 YFSETQ come from the germline V gene. The CDR3 is CASSWKSQGYGEQYF. As DNA, the CDR3 is TGCGCCAGCAGCTGGAAGAGTCAGGGGTACGGCGAGCAGTACTTC. The whole variable domain, filled in from reference TRBV5-1 and TRBJ2-7, reads KAGVTQTPRYLIKTRGQQVTLSCSPISGHRSVSWYQQTPGQGLQFLFEYFSETQRNKGNFPGRFSGRQFSNSRSEMNVSTLELGDSALYLCASSWKSQGYGEQYFGPGTRLTVT.

This clonotype was detected a few times. The gene calls are TRBV6-2 or TRBV6-3 and TRBJ2-5, with 8 bases lining up with TRBD2. V was clipped by 0 bases and J by 2 bases; unmatched bases: 5. Looked up from germline, CDR1 is MNHEY and CDR2 is SVGEGT. The CDR3 has 16 residues. The CDR3 nucleotides are TGTGCCAGCAGTTACTCGGTAGCGGGACGACAAGAGACCCAGTACTTC. This codes for CASSYSVAGRQETQYF.

This chain joins TRBV20-1 and TRBJ2-3; no reliable D call. Germline CDR1 and CDR2: DFQATT and SNEGSKA (reference sequence). Trimming took 1 base from V and 4 from J, leaving 6 bases between them. The CDR3 totals 12 residues. The CDR3 spells CSARVNSDTQYF. In DNA form, the CDR3 reads TGCAGTGCTAGAGTCAACTCAGATACGCAGTATTTT.

A remark on this clonotype: Because it lacks the conserved phenylalanine or tryptophan at the end, this CDR3 is likely a read error. The genes are TRBV3-1 and TRBJ2-5; TRBD1 or TRBD2 may be the D gene (5 bases each). V lost 2 bases and J lost 4, with 14 bases in between. The germline gives CDR1 LGHDT, CDR2 YNNKEL (reference sequence). The CDR3 sequence is 15 residues long. The CDR3 nucleotides read TGTGCCAGCAGCCAACCGATCCCGGGACCAGAGACCCAGTACTCC. It specifies CASSQPIPGPETQYS.

This chain connects TRBV9 to TRBJ2-1, with 9 bases lining up with TRBD2. This CDR3 has 15 residues. Germline trimming cut 4 bases from V and 5 bases from J; bases unmatched to any gene: 7. CDR1 SGDLS and CDR2 YYNGEE come from the germline V gene. CDR3 sequence: CASSPPAGGNNEQFF. CDR3 nucleotide sequence: TGTGCCAGCAGCCCCCCAGCGGGAGGAAACAATGAGCAGTTCTTC.

The V call is TRBV20-1, the J call TRBJ1-1; TRBD1 agrees at 8 bases. The CDR3 has 13 amino acids. The J segment lost 5 bases and the V segment lost 6 bases, leaving 8 bases of the junction unmatched. CDR1 is DFQATT and CDR2 is SNEGSKA in the germline V gene (reference sequence). The chain's CDR3 is CSAPTGAGTEAFF. The CDR3 DNA reads as TGCAGTGCCCCGACAGGGGCCGGGACTGAAGCTTTCTTT.

The chain has TRBV29-1 and TRBJ2-5; D is unclear. This CDR3 comprises 10 residues. CDR1 is SQVTM, CDR2 ANQGSEA, per germline. The germline V and J ends were trimmed by 7 bases and 5 bases, with 8 bases remaining between them. The CDR3 loop is CSGGGETQYF. The CDR3 nucleotides are TGCAGCGGGGGTGGGGAGACCCAGTACTTC.

The CDR3 DNA follows: TGTGCTAGTGGTTTGTGGCGGGGGGCTAGCACAGATACGCAGTATTTT. Protein product: CASGLWRGASTDTQYF. This chain links TRBV12-5 with TRBJ2-3; TRBD2 matches 8 bases. CDR1 and CDR2 (germline): LGHNT, FRNRAP. This CDR3 spans 16 amino acids. V shed 2 bases, J shed 0 bases, and the junction held 4 bases outside the gene matches.

The chain has TRBV7-2 and TRBJ2-5; 7 positions match TRBD1. The end of the DNA fits TRBJ2-7 better, so the J call may be wrong. Germline V gene data show CDR1 as SGHTA and CDR2 as FQGNSA. This CDR3 has 15 residues. Here the CDR3 reads CASSQRGDSIYEQYV. CDR3 bases: TGTGCCAGCAGTCAAAGAGGGGACAGCATCTACGAGCAGTACGTC.

The table lists this clonotype with a few counts. The V gene is TRBV12-3 or TRBV12-4, the J gene TRBJ1-1, with a weak D call TRBD1 (6 bases). V was shortened by 8 bases and J by 1 base, with 14 bases between the two germline ends. The CDR3 totals 14 residues. The CDR3 loop is CASGRQATNTEAFF. The CDR3 region has the DNA TGTGCCAGCGGAAGACAGGCTACGAACACTGAAGCTTTCTTT.

V is TRBV6-1 and J is TRBJ2-7; 8 nucleotides match TRBD2. In germline, CDR1 is MNHNS, CDR2 SASEGT. The CDR3 has 13 amino acids. V was clipped by 6 bases and J by 6 bases; unmatched bases: 7. CDR3 nucleotide sequence: TGTGCCAGCAGAAGGGGCGGGGGGAGCGAGCAGTACTTC. Its translation: CASRRGGGSEQYF.

The sample holds a few counts of this clonotype. The V call is TRBV30, the J call TRBJ1-2, with a possible D match to TRBD1 (6 bases). Trimming stripped 2 bases from V and 7 bases from J, with 11 bases between. The CDR3 runs to 12 residues. Germline CDR1 reads GTSNPN; CDR2 reads SVGIG (reference sequence). The CDR3 DNA reads as TGTGCCTGGAGTTCGGGGGCGGTTGGCTACACCTTC. This encodes CAWSSGAVGYTF.

This clonotype was detected a few times. This chain links TRBV12-3 or TRBV12-4 with TRBJ1-4; perhaps TRBD1 as D (6 bases). This CDR3 has 13 residues. With 6 bases removed from V and 7 bases from J, the gap between germline ends came to 12 bases. The CDR3: CASRSGAGEKLFF. The CDR3 DNA follows: TGTGCCAGCAGATCAGGGGCTGGTGAAAAACTGTTTTTT.